This TCR beta chain comes out of a study of CD8+ T cells in alopecia areata. About this clone itself: Its antigen is as yet unknown.

Points from the study as a whole: Scalp sequencing captures resident alphabeta T cells of normal skin too. Compared with normal scalp, lesional scalp had higher clonality and more expanded CD8+ clones.

Investigators isolated RNA and reverse transcribed it into cDNA to act as the sequencing template. Generated by immunoSEQ multiplex PCR, the TCRdb table keeps only in-frame clones and is missing some. Here the sample spans 150,000 or so clones, 55% being singletons. Investigators sorted PBMCs to obtain both CD4+ and CD8+ T cells. Per the germline V gene, CDR1 is GTSNPN and CDR2 is SVGIG (reference sequence). Between the trimmed V and J ends, which lost 7 bases and 5 bases, there was a span of 20 bases. This CDR3 comprises 14 residues. Sequencing was carried out using CD4+ T cells sorted from blood. The TCR was taken from a human donor in good health. This chain uses TRBV30 with TRBJ2-5, with D possibly matching TRBD1 (6 bases). CDR3 sequence (DNA): TGTGCCTTCCAATGGGATGACAGGTCCGAGACCCAGTACTTC. Its translation: CAFQWDDRSETQYF. The full variable domain, completed using reference TRBV30 and TRBJ2-5, is SQTIHQWPATLVQPVGSPLSLECTVEGTSNPNLYWYRQAAGRGLQLLFYSVGIGQISSEVPQNLSASRPQDRQFILSSKKLLLSDSGFYLCAFQWDDRSETQYFGPGTRLLVL.